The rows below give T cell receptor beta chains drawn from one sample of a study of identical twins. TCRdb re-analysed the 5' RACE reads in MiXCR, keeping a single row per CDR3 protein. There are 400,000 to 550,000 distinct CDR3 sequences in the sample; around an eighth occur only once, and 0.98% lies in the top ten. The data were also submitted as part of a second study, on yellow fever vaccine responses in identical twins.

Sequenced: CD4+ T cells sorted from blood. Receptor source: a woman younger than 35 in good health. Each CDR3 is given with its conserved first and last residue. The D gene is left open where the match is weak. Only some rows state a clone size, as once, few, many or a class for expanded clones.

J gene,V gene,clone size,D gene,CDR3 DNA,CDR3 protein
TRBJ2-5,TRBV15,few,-,TGTGCCACCAGCAGAGAGGGTGAGACCCAGTACTTC,CATSREGETQYF
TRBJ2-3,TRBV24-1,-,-,TGTGCCACCAGTGATCGGGCTTCACCTACGAGCGATACGCAGTATTTT,CATSDRASPTSDTQYF
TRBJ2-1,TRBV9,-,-,TGTGCCAGCAGCGTAGCTACCTTGGGTGAGCAGTTCTTC,CASSVATLGEQFF
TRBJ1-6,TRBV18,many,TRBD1,TGTGCCAGCTCACCACTGGGACAGGGGAATTCACCCCTCCACTTT,CASSPLGQGNSPLHF
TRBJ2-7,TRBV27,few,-,TGTGCCAGCAGACCCCAGGGGCAAAGCTCCTACGAGCAGTACTTC,CASRPQGQSSYEQYF
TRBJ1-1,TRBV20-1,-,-,TGCAGTGCCCCGGCAGGGTTTATGAACACTGAAGCTTTCTTT,CSAPAGFMNTEAFF
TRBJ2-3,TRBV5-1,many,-,TGCGCCAGCAGCTGGGGACGGCTCGGCACAGATACGCAGTATTTT,CASSWGRLGTDTQYF
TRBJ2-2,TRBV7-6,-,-,TGTGCCAGCAGCTTGAGTCCTGCGGGGATCGGGGAGCTGTTTTTT,CASSLSPAGIGELFF
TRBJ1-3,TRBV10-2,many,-,TGCGCCAGCAGTGATTTAGGGAGCGGAAACACCATATATTTT,CASSDLGSGNTIYF
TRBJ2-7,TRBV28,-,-,TGTGCCAGCAGTTTATCCCCTAACTACGAGCAGTACTTC,CASSLSPNYEQYF
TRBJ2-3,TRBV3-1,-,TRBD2,TGTGCCAGCAGCCAAGCGGGGGGGCGCACAGATACGCAGTATTTT,CASSQAGGRTDTQYF
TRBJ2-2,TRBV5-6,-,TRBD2,TGTGCCAGCAGCTTGGAGCGGGGGAGGCTCACCGGGGAGCTGTTTTTT,CASSLERGRLTGELFF
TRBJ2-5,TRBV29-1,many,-,TGCAGTACCGCCCTAAACGGGGAGACCCAGTACTTC,CSTALNGETQYF
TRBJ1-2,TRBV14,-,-,TGTGCCAGCAGCCAAGATTTTGGCTATGGCTACACCTTC,CASSQDFGYGYTF
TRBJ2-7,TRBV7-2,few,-,TGTGCCAGCAGCTTAAGTCCTAGCTTCTACGAGCAGTACTTC,CASSLSPSFYEQYF
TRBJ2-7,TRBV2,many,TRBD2,TGTGCCAGCACCATCCTAGCGGGGGGATCCTACGAGCAGTACTTC,CASTILAGGSYEQYF
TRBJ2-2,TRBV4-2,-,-,TGTGCCAGCAGCCAAGCGAACCGGGTCGACACCGGGGAGCTGTTTTTT,CASSQANRVDTGELFF
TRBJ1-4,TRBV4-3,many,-,TGCGCCAGCAGCCAAGAAAGGGCGCGGGTTAATGAAAAACTGTTTTTT,CASSQERARVNEKLFF
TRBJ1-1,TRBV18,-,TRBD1,TGTGCCAGCTCACCGGGGACAGGTGCCTACATGAACACTGAAGCTTTCTTT,CASSPGTGAYMNTEAFF
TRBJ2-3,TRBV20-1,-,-,TGCAGTGCGGGGCGGAGCACAGATACGCAGTATTTT,CSAGRSTDTQYF
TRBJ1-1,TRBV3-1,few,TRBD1,TGTGCCAGCAGCCAAAACCCTCAGGGGGCCAATAAAGCTTTCTTT,CASSQNPQGANKAFF
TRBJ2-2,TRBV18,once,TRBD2,TGTGCCAGCTCACCTCTAGCGGGAGCGAACACCGGGGAGCTGTTTTTT,CASSPLAGANTGELFF
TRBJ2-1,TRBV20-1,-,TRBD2,TGCAGTGGACTAGCGGGAACGGATGAGCAGTTCTTC,CSGLAGTDEQFF
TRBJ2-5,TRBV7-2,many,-,TGTGCCAGCAGCGCGCGACAGAAACAAGAGACCCAGTACTTC,CASSARQKQETQYF